Shown below are 31 T cell receptor beta chains from a single sample sequenced in a study of cytomegalovirus exposure and HLA in healthy donors. This table comes from immunoSEQ multiplex PCR, and its TCRdb copy is limited to in-frame clones, with some not included. The table includes 140,000 or so clones, approximately 90% detected once. Sequencing was performed on PBMCs. These receptors all come from a man aged 18 to 29 in good health and CMV-seronegative.

This sequence joins TRBV27 and TRBJ2-7, with 10 nucleotides matching TRBD1. CDR3 size: 15 residues. The V segment lost 5 bases and the J segment 7 bases; nucleotides outside the gene matches: 11. The germline CDR1 and CDR2 sequences are MNHEY and SMNVEV (reference sequence). CDR3 protein: CASSPGQGPIGEQYV. The CDR3, as DNA: TGTGCCAGCAGTCCGGGACAGGGGCCGATAGGGGAGCAGTACGTC.

The chain links TRBV7-6 to TRBJ1-1, with 9 nucleotides matching TRBD1. Germline V gives CDR1 SGHVS, CDR2 FNYEAQ. With V trimmed by 5 bases and J by 6 bases, 13 bases remained unmatched. There are 16 residues in the CDR3. This CDR3 is CASSLGAGTGRPEAFF. The CDR3 coding sequence is TGTGCCAGCAGCCTAGGGGCCGGGACAGGGAGACCTGAAGCTTTCTTT.

The chain uses TRBV9 and TRBJ1-3, with 10 positions matching TRBD1. Trimming cost V 2 bases and J 8 bases; bases outside gene matches: 10. CDR1 is SGDLS and CDR2 is YYNGEE in the germline V gene. The CDR3 sequence is 16 residues long. CDR3 region: CASSVSGTGVVDTIYF. The DNA for the CDR3 is TGTGCCAGCAGCGTCTCCGGGACAGGGGTGGTTGACACCATATATTTT.

V and J are TRBV5-1 and TRBJ1-1, with 8 bases lining up with TRBD1. The CDR3 sequence is 16 residues long. The junction had 11 bases not matched to a gene; V was cut back by 2 bases and J by 5 bases. CDR1 is SGHRS and CDR2 is YFSETQ in the germline V gene. In nucleotides, the CDR3 is TGCGCCAGCAGCTTCTTTAACCGGGACAGGTTGACTGAAGCTTTCTTT. It translates to CASSFFNRDRLTEAFF. Variable domain in full (rest from reference TRBV5-1 and TRBJ1-1): KAGVTQTPRYLIKTRGQQVTLSCSPISGHRSVSWYQQTPGQGLQFLFEYFSETQRNKGNFPGRFSGRQFSNSRSEMNVSTLELGDSALYLCASSFFNRDRLTEAFFGQGTRLTVV.

V and J are TRBV23-1 and TRBJ2-2, with TRBD1 identical over 12 bases. TRBV23-1 is annotated as an ORF whose role is uncertain. Losses at the gene ends were 2 bases for V and 4 bases for J; bases not matched to a gene: 2. The CDR3 contains 16 residues. CDR3 DNA: TGCGCCAGCAGTCAAGGGACAGGGGGCTTCACCGGGGAGCTGTTTTTT. Translated: CASSQGTGGFTGELFF.

The gene calls are TRBV7-2 and TRBJ1-3, with 7 bases matching TRBD1. The V and J ends lost 2 bases and 0 bases, in that order; junction bases with no gene match: 7. This CDR3 contains 17 residues. Germline V CDR1 and CDR2: SGHTA, FQGNSA. The CDR3, as DNA: TGTGCCAGCAGCTTATGGGGGACAGCTGCCTCTGGAAACACCATATATTTT. Translating it yields CASSLWGTAASGNTIYF.

This clone was seen only once. The chain carries TRBV27 and TRBJ2-5; 14 bases are shared with TRBD2. Germline CDR1 reads MNHEY; CDR2 reads SMNVEV (reference sequence). There are 17 residues in the CDR3. V lost 3 bases to trimming and J lost 5 bases; unmatched junction nucleotides: 8. The CDR3 loop reads CASSFYPGLAGVETQYF. The CDR3 bases are TGTGCCAGCAGTTTCTACCCGGGACTAGCGGGGGTTGAGACCCAGTACTTC.

The rearrangement joins TRBV7-2 to TRBJ2-3, with 11 nucleotides matching TRBD2. V shed 0 bases and J 2 bases; nucleotides not matched to a gene: 13. There are 20 residues in the CDR3. CDR1 and CDR2 (germline): SGHTA, FQGNSA. CDR3 sequence reads: CASSLAPPGLAASPTDTQYF. For the CDR3, the DNA is TGTGCCAGCAGCTTAGCCCCGCCGGGACTAGCGGCGAGCCCCACAGATACGCAGTATTTT.

The CDR3 loop is CASSSPGGGHNEQFF. The CDR3 bases are TGCGCCAGCAGCTCGCCGGGGGGCGGCCACAATGAGCAGTTCTTC. The V gene is TRBV5-1, the J gene TRBJ2-1, with a possible D match to TRBD2 (7 bases). CDR1 is SGHRS, CDR2 YFSETQ, per germline. This CDR3 is 15 amino acids long. Trimming removed 3 bases at V and 5 bases at J, with 15 bases between.

The genes are TRBV4-1 and TRBJ2-5; D perhaps matches TRBD2 (6 bases). Germline CDR1 MGHRA, CDR2 YSYEKL. This CDR3 region has 16 residues. Between the trimmed V and J ends, which lost 0 bases and 1 base, there was a span of 12 bases. The CDR3 loop is CASSQDPSGFQETQYF. The CDR3 coding sequence is TGCGCCAGCAGCCAAGATCCCAGCGGGTTCCAAGAGACCCAGTACTTC.

The chain recombines TRBV5-6 with TRBJ2-7; 7 bases map to TRBD1. This CDR3 has 17 amino acids. Per germline, CDR1 SGHDT and CDR2 YYEEEE. V shed 1 base, J shed 4 bases, and the junction held 14 bases outside the gene matches. CDR3 residues: CASSLLSDFRQGYEQYV. The CDR3 DNA is TGTGCCAGCAGCTTGCTATCGGACTTTCGACAGGGATACGAGCAGTACGTC.

This chain joins TRBV5-4 and TRBJ1-1; D is possibly TRBD1 (5 bases). CDR3 size: 15 residues. The germline V gene encodes CDR1 SGHNT and CDR2 YYREEE (reference sequence). Trimming left V 3 bases short and J 3 bases short, with 15 bases between. CDR3 residues: CASSSQGGRDTEAFF. The CDR3 DNA sequence: TGTGCCAGCAGCTCCCAGGGAGGGAGGGACACTGAAGCTTTCTTT.

This chain connects TRBV27 to TRBJ2-3; TRBD2 is a possible D gene (6 bases). This CDR3 region has 16 residues. Per germline, CDR1 MNHEY and CDR2 SMNVEV (reference sequence). Between the trimmed V and J ends, which lost 7 bases and 0 bases, there was a span of 17 bases. CDR3 amino acids: CASNIGSGSSTDTQYF. CDR3 DNA: TGTGCCAGCAATATAGGTAGCGGAAGTAGCACAGATACGCAGTATTTT.

This chain uses TRBV6-5 with TRBJ1-5; possible D gene TRBD1, 5 bases. Germline values: CDR1 MNHEY, CDR2 SVGAGI. The CDR3 covers 14 residues. V was trimmed by 0 bases and J by 4 bases, leaving 7 bases between them. CDR3 nucleotide sequence: TGTGCCAGCAGTTACTCGCCAGGGAATCAGCCCCAGCATTTT. This codes for CASSYSPGNQPQHF.

The J gene is TRBJ1-6, the V gene TRBV18, with D uncertain. Germline CDR1 KGHSH, CDR2 LQKENI. The CDR3 is made up of 13 amino acids. V was trimmed by 2 bases and J by 5 bases, leaving 4 bases between them. The CDR3 sequence: CASSPEHNSPLHF. CDR3 DNA: TGTGCCAGCTCACCAGAGCATAATTCACCCCTCCACTTT.

This chain uses TRBV7-6 with TRBJ1-3; 7 bases are shared with TRBD1. CDR1 is SGHVS and CDR2 is FNYEAQ in the germline V gene. The CDR3 totals 15 residues. V shed 5 bases and J 2 bases; nucleotides not matched to a gene: 6. The CDR3 is CASSPYRGAGNTIYF. The CDR3 nucleotides are TGTGCCAGCAGCCCATACAGGGGCGCTGGAAACACCATATATTTT.

The rearrangement uses TRBV9 and TRBJ2-3; 13 nucleotides agree with TRBD2. V shed 1 base and J 5 bases; nucleotides not matched to a gene: 4. The CDR3 contains 16 residues. Looked up from germline, CDR1 is SGDLS and CDR2 is YYNGEE. The CDR3 DNA is TGTGCCAGCAGCGTAACTAGCGGGAGGGCGGGAGATACGCAGTATTTT. Residues: CASSVTSGRAGDTQYF.

This chain connects TRBV9 to TRBJ1-4; the D gene is possibly TRBD1 (5 bases). Trimming removed 3 bases from V and 8 bases from J, with 17 bases in between. This CDR3 contains 15 residues. Germline CDR1 is SGDLS and CDR2 is YYNGEE. The CDR3 DNA reads as TGTGCCAGCAGCGGACAAGTGGGGGGAGGCGAAAAACTGTTTTTT. Translated: CASSGQVGGGEKLFF.

This clone was seen more than once but under ten times. The V call is TRBV10-1, the J call TRBJ1-5, with D uncertain. V lost 3 bases and J lost 4, with 4 bases in between. There are 12 residues in the CDR3. The germline V gene encodes CDR1 WNHNN and CDR2 SYGVQD (reference sequence). The CDR3 sequence is CASSDTNQPQHF. CDR3 coding DNA: TGCGCCAGCAGTGATACTAATCAGCCCCAGCATTTT.

V gene TRBV7-2 combines with J gene TRBJ2-7, with TRBD2 identical over 13 bases. This CDR3 comprises 17 residues. V lost 0 bases to trimming and J lost 4 bases; unmatched junction nucleotides: 6. Per germline, CDR1 SGHTA and CDR2 FQGNSA. The chain's CDR3 is CASSLARTSGSVYEQYV. In DNA form, the CDR3 reads TGTGCCAGCAGCTTAGCGCGGACTAGCGGGAGCGTGTACGAGCAGTACGTC.

This clone occurred a few times. V is TRBV29-1 and J is TRBJ1-2; weak D call: TRBD1 (5 bases). V lost 4 bases and J 4 bases, leaving 13 bases between the germline ends. The CDR3 contains 13 residues. Germline V gene lookup returns CDR1 SQVTM and CDR2 ANQGSEA. CDR3 in DNA: TGCAGCGTTGGCCCAACAGGAACCTATGGCTACACCTTC. Residues: CSVGPTGTYGYTF.

The rearrangement joins TRBV5-1 to TRBJ1-2; 9 bases agree with TRBD1. CDR1 is SGHRS and CDR2 is YFSETQ in the germline V gene. CDR3 length: 20 residues. Germline trimming cut 0 bases from V and 4 bases from J; bases unmatched to any gene: 19. CDR3 in amino acids: CASSLVHSQDRGPRIYGYTF. The CDR3 DNA is TGCGCCAGCAGCTTGGTCCATTCACAGGACAGGGGACCTCGGATCTATGGCTACACCTTC.

The chain combines TRBV15 with TRBJ1-2; 9 bases line up with TRBD1. The V gene's germline CDR1 is LNHNV and CDR2 YYDKDF (reference sequence). The ends lost 3 bases at V and 2 bases at J; junction bases unmatched: 13. This CDR3 contains 18 residues. DNA of the CDR3: TGTGCCACCAGCAGCCTGGGCCGGGACAGGGATGGGAACTATGGCTACACCTTC. It yields the protein CATSSLGRDRDGNYGYTF.

The rearrangement joins TRBV29-1 to TRBJ2-5; D is unclear. Trimming left V 0 bases short and J 5 bases short, with 10 bases between. Germline V gives CDR1 SQVTM, CDR2 ANQGSEA. The CDR3 is made up of 13 amino acids. The chain's CDR3 is CSVEESRFETQYF. Written as DNA, the CDR3 is TGCAGCGTTGAAGAGAGCAGGTTTGAGACCCAGTACTTC.

The V call is TRBV2, the J call TRBJ2-3; TRBD2 aligns across 10 bases. The CDR3 covers 17 residues. J gave up 1 base and V 6 bases, and 10 bases lay outside the gene matches. The germline V gene encodes CDR1 SNHLY and CDR2 FYNNEI. The CDR3 region is CASRGTSETFRTDTQYF. The CDR3 nucleotides read TGTGCCAGCAGGGGGACTAGCGAGACCTTTCGCACAGATACGCAGTATTTT.

There are a few counts of this clone. The gene calls are TRBV18 and TRBJ2-7; TRBD2 agrees at 13 bases. The CDR3 length is 16 residues. Trimming removed 3 bases from V and 3 bases from J; junction bases left unmatched: 5. Germline loops: CDR1 KGHSH, CDR2 LQKENI. The CDR3 protein is CASSPRLAGGSYEQYF. CDR3 nucleotide sequence: TGTGCCAGCTCACCTCGACTAGCGGGGGGAAGCTACGAGCAGTACTTC.

The V and J genes are TRBV7-2 and TRBJ2-1, with D possibly matching TRBD2 (5 bases). V dropped 1 base and J dropped 8 bases, with 18 bases sitting between them. This CDR3 comprises 16 residues. The germline CDR1 and CDR2 sequences are SGHTA and FQGNSA. CDR3 loop: CASSLVLSSRLDEQFF. CDR3 DNA: TGTGCCAGCAGCTTAGTATTGTCTAGCAGGTTGGATGAGCAGTTCTTC.

This clone appeared once. The chain carries TRBV7-2 and TRBJ2-1, with 13 positions matching TRBD2. Germline CDR1 is SGHTA and CDR2 is FQGNSA. This CDR3 comprises 16 residues. V gave up 4 bases and J gave up 6 bases; unmatched junction bases: 6. CDR3 protein: CASSSGLAGEGNEQFF. In DNA, the CDR3 is TGTGCCAGCAGCTCAGGACTAGCGGGAGAGGGCAATGAGCAGTTCTTC. The whole variable domain, filled in from reference TRBV7-2 and TRBJ2-1, reads GAGVSQSPSNKVTEKGKDVELRCDPISGHTALYWYRQSLGQGLEFLIYFQGNSAPDKSGLPSDRFSAERTGGSVSTLTIQRTQQEDSAVYLCASSSGLAGEGNEQFFGPGTRLTVL.

The CDR3 DNA reads as TGTGCCAGCAGTTCAATAGCGGGGGGGCCAAGGGGGTCGCAGTATTTT. Amino acid sequence: CASSSIAGGPRGSQYF. This chain links TRBV6-5 with TRBJ2-3; the match to TRBD2 covers 11 bases. Germline CDR1 MNHEY, CDR2 SVGAGI. The CDR3 has 16 residues. Germline trimming cut 4 bases from V and 10 bases from J; bases unmatched to any gene: 13.

The rearrangement joins TRBV2 to TRBJ1-6; 7 bases are shared with TRBD1. Losses at the gene ends were 4 bases for V and 3 bases for J; bases not matched to a gene: 0. The germline CDR1 and CDR2 sequences are SNHLY and FYNNEI. The CDR3 spans 14 residues. CDR3 in amino acids: CASSGQGYNSPLHF. For the CDR3, the DNA is TGTGCCAGCAGTGGACAGGGCTATAATTCACCCCTCCACTTT.

As for this clone: The sample holds other DNA sequences that translate to the same CDR3. This rearrangement joins TRBV7-2 to TRBJ2-5; 10 bases map to TRBD1. J lost 5 bases, V lost 5 bases, and 5 bases had no gene match. Per the germline V gene, CDR1 is SGHTA and CDR2 is FQGNSA. This CDR3 has 14 residues. The CDR3 DNA reads as TGTGCCAGCAGCGCGGACAGGGGGAGGGAGACCCAGTACTTC. Protein: CASSADRGRETQYF.